Here is one TCR beta chain with its context. Its antigen remains unidentified. Base quality data are lacking; no much larger clone is found one base away. This sample stems from a study of T cell responses to AZD1222 COVID-19 vaccine (dated by TCRdb to about 2021). The study in broad terms: AZD1222 recipients given second doses at about 4 weeks or at about 12 weeks were pooled, since spike-specific TCR depth and breadth were not found to differ between the two schedules. Enrollment into the trials was organized by age into subgroups of 18-55, 56-69 and 70-plus years, and those subgroups contained roughly 150, 30 and 60 TCR-sequenced participants, respectively. TCR sequencing covered 233 trial participants: 200 to 220 given two doses of AZD1222 and 26 given two doses of MenACWY control vaccine. Points the paper makes about the study in general: Participants were mostly white British, with more females than males. The authors suggested clonal diversity may have been underestimated. Conclusions about previously exposed vaccinees are limited, since just a handful of AZD1222 recipients were seropositive for SARS-CoV-2 at baseline. In the small 56-69-year group, the increase in depth fell short of significance, most likely because of low power. Reportedly, almost half of the unique spike-specific TCRs recognized epitopes lying outside the regions that are mutated in the B.1.351 and B.1.1.7 variants. The vaccine-associated CD4 TCRs covered the entire spike protein, and the dominant responses fell in regions 160-218 and 743-854. Because no day 14 peak-response samples were available, repertoires were characterized only after the peak T cell response. After two AZD1222 doses, both the breadth and the depth of spike-specific TCRs were significantly higher than at day 0 and than in MenACWY recipients.

The sample's time point label, in plain terms: baseline before first vaccination. Vaccinee samples came from UK trials COV001 and COV002, including a single-blind randomized controlled phase 2/3 trial of AZD1222 (ChAdOx1 nCoV-19) in healthy adults. For TCRbeta chain sequencing, PBMC samples were collected from trial participants at day 0 and at day 28 after the second dose. The CDR3 regions of human TCRbeta chains were analyzed by immunosequencing. In the paper's pipeline: Repertoire TCRs were checked for matches against a reference library of SARS-CoV-2-specific TCRs that had been generated using the MIRA antigen-specificity platform. Breadth was defined as the fraction of unique TCRs that were SARS-CoV-2-associated, and depth was defined as the fraction of total T cells that were SARS-CoV-2-associated. Using the MIRA data, every spike-specific TCR was mapped to the spike region that the TCR reacted to and assigned to either a CD4 or a CD8 class. Log10-transformed breadth and depth values were compared by one-way ANOVA with Sidak's multiple comparisons tests. Entries here come from immuneACCESS through TCRdb and include only in-frame sequences with V and J called. Some clones fail to appear in such tables; in the studies checked, an unresolved V gene covers under half of the shortfall, and the cause of the remainder is unknown. V, J and clone size are those of that table, while D and trimming were read from the DNA. The sample yields around 170,000 clones; approximately 90% were counted once. The ten largest clones capture approximately 1.5% of the sample.

The origin of this receptor is an adult in good health. The starting material was peripheral blood, obtained on day 0 of AZD1222 vaccination.

The CDR3 region: CASSLQGNQPQHF. The DNA reads TGTGCCAGCAGCTTACAGGGGAATCAGCCCCAGCATTTT. This chain is built from TRBV7-3 and TRBJ1-5; matching of 6 bases hints at TRBD1 as the D gene. Relative to germline, V is 2 bases shorter and J is 4 bases shorter, with 6 bases between their ends. The CDR3 sequence holds 13 residues, the cysteine and phenylalanine included. CDR3 DNA only is kept here, 39 bases in frame from base 1. In the germline V gene, CDR1 corresponds to SGHTA and CDR2 to FQGTGA.